A single sample is the source of the 18 T cell receptor beta chains below, sequenced in a study of blood T cell repertoires in COVID-19. Method: immunoSEQ multiplex PCR; TCRdb's copy keeps in-frame clones and lacks some. Of about 100,000 clones in the sample, roughly 86% are singletons; the top ten hold just under 20%. The sequencing sample was made of peripheral blood. These receptors were collected from a human donor in a cohort sampled during active COVID-19.

This clone showed up just a few times. This chain uses TRBV9 with TRBJ2-3, with 10 bases identical to TRBD2. Germline CDR1 and CDR2: SGDLS and YYNGEE. CDR3 length: 17 amino acids. Losses at the gene ends were 3 bases for V and 0 bases for J; bases not matched to a gene: 7. CDR3 nucleotides: TGTGCCAGCAGCGGACTAGCGGGTGGAGCTAGCACAGATACGCAGTATTTT. Residues: CASSGLAGGASTDTQYF.

The chain couples TRBV28 to TRBJ1-3, with D perhaps TRBD1 (5 bases). Germline V gives CDR1 MDHEN, CDR2 SYDVKM. The CDR3 is made up of 15 amino acids. With 7 bases removed from V and 5 bases from J, the gap between germline ends came to 18 bases. CDR3 nucleotide sequence: TGTGCCAGCATACAGGTTCAGGCTCGGCGAAACACCATATATTTT. Translated: CASIQVQARRNTIYF.

The gene calls are TRBV29-1 and TRBJ2-5; 9 positions agree with TRBD2. The CDR3 covers 15 residues. Looked up from germline, CDR1 is SQVTM and CDR2 is ANQGSEA. V was pared by 5 bases and J by 1 base, with 8 bases of the junction left unmatched. The CDR3 is CSVRGTSRSQETQYF. The CDR3 DNA reads TGCAGCGTTCGAGGGACTAGCAGAAGCCAAGAGACCCAGTACTTC.

This sequence joins TRBV20-1 and TRBJ1-4, with 7 positions matching TRBD1. The V gene's germline CDR1 is DFQATT and CDR2 SNEGSKA (reference sequence). This CDR3 has 11 amino acids. V lost 5 bases and J lost 14; bases outside the gene matches: 8. The CDR3 region is CSAGDSLGLFF. In DNA, the CDR3 is TGCAGTGCTGGGGACAGTTTAGGCCTGTTTTTT.

The chain combines TRBV7-9 with TRBJ2-5; D is unclear. Germline V lookup: CDR1 SEHNR, CDR2 FQNEAQ (reference sequence). This CDR3 has 13 residues. V lost 1 base, J lost 1 base, and 4 bases lay in between. The CDR3 sequence is CASSLVIQETQYF. The CDR3 bases are TGTGCCAGCAGCTTAGTCATCCAAGAGACCCAGTACTTC.

The V call is TRBV7-3, the J call TRBJ1-4; D is unclear. Germline values: CDR1 SGHTA, CDR2 FQGTGA. V lost 0 bases and J 3 bases, leaving 8 bases between the germline ends. The CDR3 has 15 residues. The CDR3 reads CASSLTASSNEKLFF. CDR3 nucleotide sequence: TGTGCCAGCAGCTTAACTGCGAGTTCTAATGAAAAACTGTTTTTT.

This chain connects TRBV19 to TRBJ1-5; TRBD1 is a possible D gene (6 bases). CDR1 and CDR2 from the germline V gene are LNHDA and SQIVND (reference sequence). Trimming cost V 3 bases and J 7 bases, with 16 bases left between them. CDR3 length equals 15 residues. The CDR3 sequence: CASSIIRGSDQPQHF. CDR3 DNA: TGTGCCAGTAGTATCATCAGGGGCTCGGACCAGCCCCAGCATTTT.

CDR3: CASSEQGGAYEQYF. The CDR3 nucleotides read TGTGCCAGCAGTGAGCAAGGGGGCGCCTACGAGCAGTACTTC. This chain uses TRBV2 with TRBJ2-7; 7 bases match TRBD1. CDR1 is SNHLY, CDR2 FYNNEI, per germline. The CDR3 runs 14 residues. V lost 3 bases and J lost 2; bases outside the gene matches: 4.

V is TRBV5-1 and J is TRBJ2-7; D remains ambiguous. CDR1 and CDR2 (germline): SGHRS, YFSETQ. Trimming took off 0 bases at V and 3 bases at J, with 4 bases between the two ends. CDR3 length: 12 residues. CDR3 in amino acids: CASSLADYEQYF. The CDR3 DNA reads TGCGCCAGCAGCTTGGCAGACTACGAGCAGTACTTC.

V and J are TRBV9 and TRBJ1-4, with a possible D match to TRBD1 (6 bases). The germline V gene has CDR1 SGDLS and CDR2 YYNGEE. Trimming left V 0 bases short and J 12 bases short, with 18 bases between. This CDR3 is 15 amino acids long. The CDR3 spells CASSVEVRAGAQLFF. Written as DNA, the CDR3 is TGTGCCAGCAGCGTAGAAGTGAGGGCAGGGGCTCAACTGTTTTTT.

This clone was picked up one time. The chain joins TRBV10-3 to TRBJ2-1, with 8 bases identical to TRBD2. The ends lost 0 bases at V and 4 bases at J; junction bases unmatched: 8. The CDR3 is made up of 17 amino acids. Germline CDR1 is ENHRY and CDR2 is SYGVKD. CDR3 sequence: CAISESPGGTNYNEQFF. The CDR3 nucleotides read TGTGCCATCAGTGAGTCCCCGGGAGGGACTAATTACAATGAGCAGTTCTTC.

The V and J genes are TRBV6-1 and TRBJ2-7; 7 bases align to TRBD1. The CDR3 spans 13 residues. Trimming took 3 bases from V and 5 from J; bases not matched to a gene: 4. In germline, CDR1 is MNHNS, CDR2 SASEGT. In nucleotides, the CDR3 is TGTGCCAGCAGTGAGACAGGGTTCGACGAGCAGTACTTC. This translates into CASSETGFDEQYF.

This chain links TRBV5-4 with TRBJ2-7; D may be TRBD1 (6 bases). V was shortened by 1 base and J by 13 bases, with 21 bases between the two germline ends. CDR3 length: 14 amino acids. CDR1 and CDR2 from the germline V gene are SGHNT and YYREEE (reference sequence). CDR3 in amino acids: CASSLNNDLRGTYF. The CDR3 DNA follows: TGTGCCAGCAGCTTGAATAATGACCTCAGAGGGACATACTTC.

This clone was found a few times. The chain joins TRBV11-3 to TRBJ2-1, with D possibly TRBD2 on 6 matching bases. The CDR3 is 13 amino acids. Germline CDR1 reads SGHNT; CDR2 reads YENEEA. Trimming removed 4 bases at V and 12 bases at J, with 16 bases between. CDR3 loop: CASSSLARGRQFF. CDR3 coding DNA: TGTGCCAGCAGCTCCCTAGCGAGGGGAAGGCAGTTCTTC.

V and J are TRBV7-3 and TRBJ2-2; a weak D match, TRBD1 (5 bases). CDR1 and CDR2 from the germline V gene are SGHTA and FQGTGA. This CDR3 contains 15 residues. Between the trimmed V and J ends, which lost 2 bases and 7 bases, there was a span of 14 bases. CDR3 bases: TGTGCCAGCAGCTTATCCAGGGCGCAGGACGGGGAGCTGTTTTTT. Its protein is CASSLSRAQDGELFF.

The chain couples TRBV15 to TRBJ1-1; TRBD1 might be the D (5 bases). The germline V gene encodes CDR1 LNHNV and CDR2 YYDKDF (reference sequence). Trimming took off 3 bases at V and 1 base at J, with 12 bases between the two ends. The CDR3 has 15 residues. The CDR3 DNA reads as TGTGCCACCAGCAGTGCGGACACTTCGAACACTGAAGCTTTCTTT. Amino acid sequence: CATSSADTSNTEAFF.

The chain recombines TRBV7-8 with TRBJ2-1; TRBD2 matches 9 bases. Germline V gene sequence: CDR1 SGHVS, CDR2 FQNEAQ. V trimming: 2 bases; J trimming: 0 bases; junction bases outside the gene matches: 11. This CDR3 has 19 amino acids. CDR3 nucleotide sequence: TGTGCCAGCAGCTTATTTGCGGGAGGGCCTATTCCCTCCTACAATGAGCAGTTCTTC. Protein: CASSLFAGGPIPSYNEQFF.

The J gene is TRBJ2-5, the V gene TRBV28; unclear D gene. V shed 6 bases and J shed 2 bases, with 4 bases lying between them. CDR1 is MDHEN and CDR2 is SYDVKM in the germline V gene. CDR3 length equals 11 residues. The chain's CDR3 is CASSRQETQYF. In DNA, the CDR3 is TGTGCCAGCAGCCGTCAAGAGACCCAGTACTTC.